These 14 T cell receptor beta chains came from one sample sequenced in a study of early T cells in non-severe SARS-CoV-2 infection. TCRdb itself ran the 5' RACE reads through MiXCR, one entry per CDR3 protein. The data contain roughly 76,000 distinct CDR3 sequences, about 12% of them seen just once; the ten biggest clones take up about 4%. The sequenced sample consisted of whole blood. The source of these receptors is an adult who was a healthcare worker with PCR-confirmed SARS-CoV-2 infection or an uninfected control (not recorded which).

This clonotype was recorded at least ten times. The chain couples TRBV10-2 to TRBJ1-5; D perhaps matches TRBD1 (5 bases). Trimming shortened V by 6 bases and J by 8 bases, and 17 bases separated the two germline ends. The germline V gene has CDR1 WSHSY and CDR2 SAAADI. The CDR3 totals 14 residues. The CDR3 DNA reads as TGCGCCAGCAGCCCCCGTACAGGCTCGGAGCCCCAGCATTTT. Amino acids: CASSPRTGSEPQHF.

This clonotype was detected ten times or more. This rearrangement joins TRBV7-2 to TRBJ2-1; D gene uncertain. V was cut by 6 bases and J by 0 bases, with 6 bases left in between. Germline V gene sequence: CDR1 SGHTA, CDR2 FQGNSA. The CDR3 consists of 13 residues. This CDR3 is CASRGFSYNEQFF. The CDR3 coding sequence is TGTGCCAGCAGGGGGTTCTCCTACAATGAGCAGTTCTTC.

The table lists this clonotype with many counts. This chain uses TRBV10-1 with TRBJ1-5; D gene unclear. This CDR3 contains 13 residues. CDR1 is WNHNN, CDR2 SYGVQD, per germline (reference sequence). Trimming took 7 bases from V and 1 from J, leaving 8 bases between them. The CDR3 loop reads CASTNMSNQPQHF. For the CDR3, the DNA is TGCGCCAGCACCAACATGAGCAATCAGCCCCAGCATTTT.

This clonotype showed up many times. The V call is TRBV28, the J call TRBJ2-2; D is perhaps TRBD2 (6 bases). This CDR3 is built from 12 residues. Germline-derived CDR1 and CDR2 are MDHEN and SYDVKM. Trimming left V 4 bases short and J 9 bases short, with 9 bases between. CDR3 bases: TGTGCCAGCAGTTCCGGGACTCGGGAGCTGTTTTTT. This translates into CASSSGTRELFF.

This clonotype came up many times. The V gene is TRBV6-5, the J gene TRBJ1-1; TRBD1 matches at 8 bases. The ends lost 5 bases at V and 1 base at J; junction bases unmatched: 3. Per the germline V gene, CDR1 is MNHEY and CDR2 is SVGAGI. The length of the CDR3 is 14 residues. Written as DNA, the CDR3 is TGTGCCAGCAGTAGGGACAGGTCGAACACTGAAGCTTTCTTT. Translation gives CASSRDRSNTEAFF.

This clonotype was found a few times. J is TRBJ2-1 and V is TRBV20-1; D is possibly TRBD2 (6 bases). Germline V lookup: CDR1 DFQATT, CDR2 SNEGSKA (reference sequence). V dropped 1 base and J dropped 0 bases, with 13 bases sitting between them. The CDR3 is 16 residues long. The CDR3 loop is CSARAGGASSYNEQFF. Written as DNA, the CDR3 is TGCAGTGCTAGAGCAGGCGGGGCGAGCTCCTACAATGAGCAGTTCTTC.

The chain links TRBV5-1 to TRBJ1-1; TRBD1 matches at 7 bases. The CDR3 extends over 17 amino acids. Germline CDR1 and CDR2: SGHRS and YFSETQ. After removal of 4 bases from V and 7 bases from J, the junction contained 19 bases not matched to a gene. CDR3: CASSADRGRRGGLEAFF. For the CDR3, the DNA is TGCGCCAGCAGCGCCGATAGGGGGCGAAGGGGCGGGCTTGAAGCTTTCTTT.

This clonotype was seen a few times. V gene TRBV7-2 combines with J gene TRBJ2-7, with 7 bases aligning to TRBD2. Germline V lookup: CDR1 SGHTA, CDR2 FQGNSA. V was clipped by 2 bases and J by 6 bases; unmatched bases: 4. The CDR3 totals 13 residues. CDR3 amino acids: CASSLRGVGEQYF. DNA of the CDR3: TGTGCCAGCAGCTTACGGGGGGTAGGCGAGCAGTACTTC.

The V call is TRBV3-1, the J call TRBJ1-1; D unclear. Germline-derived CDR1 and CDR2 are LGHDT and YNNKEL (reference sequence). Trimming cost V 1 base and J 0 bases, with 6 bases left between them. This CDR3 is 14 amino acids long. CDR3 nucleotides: TGTGCCAGCAGCCAAGGATTAGTGAACACTGAAGCTTTCTTT. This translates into CASSQGLVNTEAFF.

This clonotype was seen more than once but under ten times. The CDR3 region has the DNA TGTGCCAGCAGCCTAACCGGGCCCTTGGATTCACCCCTCCACTTT. As protein: CASSLTGPLDSPLHF. J is TRBJ1-6 and V is TRBV7-6; D unresolved. V was shortened by 5 bases and J by 8 bases, with 16 bases between the two germline ends. This CDR3 contains 15 residues. CDR1 and CDR2 (germline): SGHVS, FNYEAQ.

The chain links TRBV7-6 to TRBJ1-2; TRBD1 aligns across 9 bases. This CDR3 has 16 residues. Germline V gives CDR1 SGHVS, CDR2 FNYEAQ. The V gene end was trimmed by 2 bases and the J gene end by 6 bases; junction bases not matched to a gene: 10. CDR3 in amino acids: CASSLYSGTGKDGYTF. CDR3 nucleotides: TGTGCCAGCAGCTTATATTCGGGGACAGGGAAAGATGGCTACACCTTC.

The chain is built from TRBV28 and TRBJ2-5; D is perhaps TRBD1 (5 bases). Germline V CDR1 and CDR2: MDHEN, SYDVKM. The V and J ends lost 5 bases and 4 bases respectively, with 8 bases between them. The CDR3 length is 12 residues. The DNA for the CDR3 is TGTGCCAGCAGTATCCAGGGAGAGACCCAGTACTTC. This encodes CASSIQGETQYF.

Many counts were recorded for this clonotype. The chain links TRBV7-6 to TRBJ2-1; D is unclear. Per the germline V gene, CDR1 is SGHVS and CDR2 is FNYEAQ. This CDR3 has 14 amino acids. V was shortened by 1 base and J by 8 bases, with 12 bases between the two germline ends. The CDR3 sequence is CASSLEYTTHEQFF. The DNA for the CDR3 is TGTGCCAGCAGCTTAGAGTACACGACCCATGAGCAGTTCTTC.

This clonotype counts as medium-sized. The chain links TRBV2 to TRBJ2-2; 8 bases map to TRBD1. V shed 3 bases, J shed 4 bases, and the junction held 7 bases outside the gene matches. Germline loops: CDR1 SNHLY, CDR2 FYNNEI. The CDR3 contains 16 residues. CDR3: CASSDDRGMGTGELFF. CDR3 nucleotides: TGTGCCAGCAGTGACGACAGGGGTATGGGCACCGGGGAGCTGTTTTTT.